The clone carrying this T cell receptor (beta chain) has more than one count but fewer than ten. The antigen is not known. V lost 11 bases and J 1 base, leaving 14 bases between the germline ends. The CDR3 runs to 14 residues. The V gene's germline CDR1 is KGHDR and CDR2 SFDVKD. This entry belongs to a study of T cells in Graves' hyperthyroidism and ophthalmopathy. Using RNA transcripts as the source, TCR beta CDR3 regions were amplified. With the HTBI primer set, the TCR CDR3 went through a first round of RT-PCR. TCRdb recomputed calls from the multiplex PCR reads with MiXCR, one row per CDR3 protein. This sample carries hundreds of thousands of distinct CDR3 sequences, more than 11% of them seen once, and the ten largest clones take under 7%. Points from the study as a whole: Among thyroid clonotypes expanded above 0.001, most also appeared in blood.

This chain joins TRBV24-1 and TRBJ2-1; D is unclear. The receptor was derived from a woman in her 30s with Graves' hyperthyroidism that later progressed to Graves' ophthalmopathy. Sequencing input: blood. The CDR3 spells CAIGRKGSYNEQFF. The CDR3, as DNA: TGTGCCATCGGCCGGAAGGGATCCTACAATGAGCAGTTCTTC.